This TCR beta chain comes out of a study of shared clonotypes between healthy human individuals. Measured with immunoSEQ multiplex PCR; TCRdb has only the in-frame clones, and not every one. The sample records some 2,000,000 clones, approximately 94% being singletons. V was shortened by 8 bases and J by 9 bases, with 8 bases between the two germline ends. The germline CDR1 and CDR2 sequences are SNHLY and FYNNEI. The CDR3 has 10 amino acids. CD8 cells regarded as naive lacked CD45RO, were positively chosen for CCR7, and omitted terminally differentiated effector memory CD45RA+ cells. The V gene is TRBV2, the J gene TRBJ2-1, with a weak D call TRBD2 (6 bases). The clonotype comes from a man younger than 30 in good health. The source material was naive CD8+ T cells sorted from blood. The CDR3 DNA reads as TGTGCCAGCGGTAGCGGTGAGCAGTTCTTC. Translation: CASGSGEQFF.